One and the same sample provided the 23 T cell receptor beta chains below, sequenced in a study of beta chain features in type 1 diabetes. All of the isolated RNA was reverse transcribed, so expressed TCRB transcripts were sequenced. Libraries were prepared by immunoSEQ multiplex PCR; TCRdb keeps only in-frame clonotypes and omits some of them. The sample contains over 700,000 clones, 15% to 20% of which appear only once. Sequencing input: naive CD4+ T cells from blood. The receptors stem from a woman between 18 and 30 years old in good health.

In its sample, this clone was seen a few times. The chain links TRBV9 to TRBJ2-5, with D possibly TRBD2 on 6 matching bases. Trimming removed 1 base at V and 2 bases at J, with 9 bases between. The CDR3 runs to 14 residues. The germline gives CDR1 SGDLS, CDR2 YYNGEE. This CDR3 reads CASSVTSLQETQYF. CDR3 DNA sequence: TGTGCCAGCAGCGTAACTAGCCTACAAGAGACCCAGTACTTC.

The chain carries TRBV7-9 and TRBJ1-5, with TRBD1 matching 7 bases. Germline values: CDR1 SEHNR, CDR2 FQNEAQ (reference sequence). The CDR3 contains 14 residues. Trimming took 5 bases from V and 7 from J; bases not matched to a gene: 8. For the CDR3, the DNA is TGTGCCAGCAGCGGACAGGCGGGGGAGCAGCCCCAGCATTTT. Protein product: CASSGQAGEQPQHF.

CDR3 sequence (DNA): TGTGCCAGCACGTCGAGCGGGGAGCTGTTTTTT. Translating it yields CASTSSGELFF. V usage is TRBV2 and J usage is TRBJ2-2, with D hard to call. The CDR3 covers 11 residues. Germline V gene data show CDR1 as SNHLY and CDR2 as FYNNEI. The V and J ends lost 7 bases and 7 bases respectively, with 7 bases between them.

This sequence joins TRBV28 and TRBJ2-7; 8 bases map to TRBD2. The V gene's germline CDR1 is MDHEN and CDR2 SYDVKM. This CDR3 spans 14 amino acids. Germline trimming cut 7 bases from V and 7 bases from J; bases unmatched to any gene: 12. The CDR3: CASTDRAGAIEQYF. CDR3 coding DNA: TGTGCCAGCACCGACCGAGCGGGAGCTATTGAGCAGTACTTC.

This clone has just a few counts. V usage is TRBV7-9 and J usage is TRBJ1-1; 8 bases align to TRBD1. V lost 8 bases and J lost 4; bases outside the gene matches: 9. The CDR3 has 14 residues. The germline gives CDR1 SEHNR, CDR2 FQNEAQ (reference sequence). The CDR3 DNA is TGTGCCAGCCAATTACGACAGGGGACCACTGAAGCTTTCTTT. This codes for CASQLRQGTTEAFF.

The chain employs TRBV18 and TRBJ1-1, with 7 bases that match TRBD1. Trimming removed 4 bases from V and 1 base from J; junction bases left unmatched: 3. The CDR3 consists of 14 residues. CDR1 and CDR2 from the germline V gene are KGHSH and LQKENI. The CDR3 reads CASSRQGENTEAFF. The CDR3 nucleotides are TGTGCCAGCTCACGACAGGGAGAGAACACTGAAGCTTTCTTT.

This clone came up a few times. The V gene is TRBV6-5, the J gene TRBJ2-7, with 8 positions matching TRBD1. Germline lookup yields CDR1 MNHEY and CDR2 SVGAGI. With 9 bases clipped from V and 7 bases from J, the junction kept 8 bases outside the gene matches. There are 12 residues in the CDR3. CDR3 residues: CARTDRAREQYF. In nucleotides, the CDR3 is TGTGCCAGAACGGACAGGGCGCGGGAGCAGTACTTC.

This clone has just a few counts. The V call is TRBV5-1, the J call TRBJ2-2; possible D gene TRBD1, 5 bases. This CDR3 region has 16 residues. The V end lost 0 bases, the J end lost 7 bases, and 16 bases lay between the germline ends. Germline CDR1 is SGHRS and CDR2 is YFSETQ. CDR3 region: CASSLVGANAGGELFF. DNA for the CDR3: TGCGCCAGCAGCTTGGTTGGGGCAAACGCCGGCGGGGAGCTGTTTTTT.

The chain combines TRBV4-2 with TRBJ2-1, with D perhaps given as TRBD1 or TRBD2 (5 bases each). Trimming cost V 7 bases and J 0 bases, with 16 bases left between them. Germline CDR1 LGHNA, CDR2 YNFKEQ. The CDR3 consists of 16 residues. For the CDR3, the DNA is TGTGCCAGCAAATCCTCCGGGACCAACTCCTACAATGAGCAGTTCTTC. Encoded protein: CASKSSGTNSYNEQFF.

V gene TRBV19 combines with J gene TRBJ2-1; 10 nucleotides agree with TRBD2. The ends lost 5 bases at V and 4 bases at J; junction bases unmatched: 8. This CDR3 comprises 16 residues. Germline V gives CDR1 LNHDA, CDR2 SQIVND (reference sequence). The CDR3 sequence is CASSLTGTSVYNEQFF. The DNA of the CDR3 is TGTGCCAGTAGTTTAACCGGGACTAGCGTATACAATGAGCAGTTCTTC.

Worth noting for this clone: A read error may account for a junction end that differs from germline. The V gene is TRBV27, the J gene TRBJ2-5; D is possibly TRBD2 (7 bases). From germline, CDR1 is MNHEY and CDR2 SMNVEV (reference sequence). This CDR3 is built from 12 residues. CDR3 DNA: TGTGCCAAGAAGGGGGGGCAAGGGACCCAGTACTTC. Translation gives CAKKGGQGTQYF.

This chain links TRBV6-5 with TRBJ1-5; no definite D call. Trimming took 6 bases from V and 6 from J, leaving 12 bases between them. The CDR3 extends over 13 amino acids. Germline CDR1 MNHEY, CDR2 SVGAGI. The CDR3 region is CASRREVRQPQHF. For the CDR3, the DNA is TGTGCCAGCAGGCGCGAGGTACGTCAGCCCCAGCATTTT.

This clone came up a few times. V gene TRBV7-2 combines with J gene TRBJ2-7; D is perhaps TRBD1 or TRBD2 (5 bases each). CDR1 is SGHTA, CDR2 FQGNSA, per germline. The CDR3 is 15 residues long. Trimming took off 4 bases at V and 6 bases at J, with 19 bases between the two ends. In DNA form, the CDR3 reads TGTGCCAGCAGCTCGACCGGGACGGTGACTTTCGAGCAGTACTTC. This codes for CASSSTGTVTFEQYF.

The chain links TRBV7-2 to TRBJ2-5; 9 nucleotides match TRBD1. CDR1 is SGHTA, CDR2 FQGNSA, per germline. The ends lost 5 bases at V and 11 bases at J; junction bases unmatched: 9. CDR3 length equals 13 residues. The CDR3 is CASSGTGSGGQYF. The CDR3 DNA reads as TGTGCCAGCAGCGGGACAGGGAGTGGCGGGCAGTACTTC.

CDR3 sequence reads: CARAGSSGSSSETQYF. The CDR3 DNA sequence: TGTGCCCGCGCGGGATCTAGCGGGAGTAGTTCGGAGACCCAGTACTTC. The rearrangement uses TRBV2 and TRBJ2-5; 10 bases are shared with TRBD2. V gave up 11 bases and J gave up 5 bases; unmatched junction bases: 17. This CDR3 spans 16 amino acids. Germline values: CDR1 SNHLY, CDR2 FYNNEI.

This chain links TRBV7-2 with TRBJ2-1; D uncertain. The CDR3 covers 14 residues. The V end lost 1 base, the J end lost 4 bases, and 8 bases lay between the germline ends. Germline lookup yields CDR1 SGHTA and CDR2 FQGNSA. The CDR3 sequence is CASSLVSVYNEQFF. CDR3 sequence (DNA): TGTGCCAGCAGCTTAGTTTCAGTTTACAATGAGCAGTTCTTC. Looking up the rest from reference TRBV7-2 and TRBJ2-1 gives the full variable domain: GAGVSQSPSNKVTEKGKDVELRCDPISGHTALYWYRQSLGQGLEFLIYFQGNSAPDKSGLPSDRFSAERTGGSVSTLTIQRTQQEDSAVYLCASSLVSVYNEQFFGPGTRLTVL.

This clone was detected only a few times. The chain employs TRBV6-5 and TRBJ1-2; no reliable D call. The CDR3 spans 12 residues. The V end lost 7 bases, the J end lost 4 bases, and 10 bases lay between the germline ends. Germline V gene lookup returns CDR1 MNHEY and CDR2 SVGAGI. CDR3 region: CASKVAGYGYTF. The CDR3 DNA reads TGTGCCAGCAAAGTTGCTGGCTATGGCTACACCTTC.

This clone was counted only a few times. V gene TRBV9 combines with J gene TRBJ2-3, with D unresolved. Germline values: CDR1 SGDLS, CDR2 YYNGEE. The CDR3 loop spans 16 amino acids. V lost 0 bases to trimming and J lost 0 bases, with 11 bases between them. The CDR3 DNA is TGTGCCAGCAGCGTAGGAGAGCATTCCAGCACAGATACGCAGTATTTT. It is translated as CASSVGEHSSTDTQYF.

The chain employs TRBV18 and TRBJ1-4, with D possibly being TRBD1 (5 bases). CDR3 length: 17 residues. Germline V lookup: CDR1 KGHSH, CDR2 LQKENI. Trimming removed 3 bases at V and 5 bases at J, with 19 bases between. CDR3 DNA: TGTGCCAGCTCACCCACCACGGGGGACGGAGGGAATGAAAAACTGTTTTTT. This sequence encodes CASSPTTGDGGNEKLFF.

This clone came up a few times. J is TRBJ2-7 and V is TRBV19, with TRBD1 matching 7 bases. This CDR3 is 17 amino acids long. The junction had 12 bases not matched to a gene; V was cut back by 2 bases and J by 2 bases. In germline, CDR1 is LNHDA, CDR2 SQIVND (reference sequence). The CDR3 DNA reads as TGTGCCAGTAGTATACCCTCCGGCAGGGGGAGACCCTACGAGCAGTACTTC. This codes for CASSIPSGRGRPYEQYF.

The chain is built from TRBV5-1 and TRBJ1-1, with D unclear. This CDR3 contains 15 residues. Trimming removed 0 bases at V and 9 bases at J, with 18 bases between. Per the germline V gene, CDR1 is SGHRS and CDR2 is YFSETQ. CDR3 residues: CASSLEAGSSGKAFF. The CDR3 region has the DNA TGCGCCAGCAGCTTGGAGGCAGGTTCCTCCGGAAAAGCTTTCTTT.

V gene TRBV4-3 combines with J gene TRBJ2-1, with TRBD2 matching over 8 bases. With V trimmed by 7 bases and J by 3 bases, 8 bases remained unmatched. This CDR3 spans 15 amino acids. The germline V gene encodes CDR1 LGHNA and CDR2 YSLEER. The chain's CDR3 is CASTAGGGRYNEQFF. CDR3 nucleotide sequence: TGCGCCAGCACCGCGGGGGGCGGCCGCTACAATGAGCAGTTCTTC.

There are a few counts of this clone. V gene TRBV4-3 combines with J gene TRBJ2-1; 13 bases are shared with TRBD2. The junction had 4 bases not matched to a gene; V was cut back by 2 bases and J by 9 bases. Germline V gene lookup returns CDR1 LGHNA and CDR2 YSLEER. This CDR3 contains 15 residues. CDR3 amino acids: CASSQQTSGRTEQFF. The CDR3 bases are TGCGCCAGCAGCCAACAGACTAGCGGGAGGACTGAGCAGTTCTTC.